This T cell receptor beta chain was captured in a study of T cells in Graves' hyperthyroidism and ophthalmopathy. Study conclusions and caveats: Ophthalmopathy was predicted by the model a median of 6.5 months ahead of onset. The blood repertoire included most of the expanded thyroid clonotypes above 0.001.

RNA transcripts served as the template for amplifying TCR beta CDR3 regions. An initial round of RT-PCR targeting the TCR CDR3 relied on the HTBI primer set. TCRdb recomputed calls from the multiplex PCR reads with MiXCR, one row per CDR3 protein. The data show about 530,000 distinct CDR3 sequences, with approximately 17% seen just once and roughly a sixth held by the top ten. Diagnostic assessment was based on clinical symptoms, serum thyroxine and TRAb, thyroid ultrasound and orbital computed tomography. Fresh peripheral blood, approximately 10 ml, yielded the PBMCs. The CDR3 has 17 residues. With 4 bases removed from V and 5 bases from J, the gap between germline ends came to 21 bases. Germline CDR1 reads MDHEN; CDR2 reads SYDVKM. This clonotype occurred a few times. What it recognizes is unknown.

Sequences were obtained from blood. This sequence originates from a woman aged 18-29 years with Graves' ophthalmopathy. The chain links TRBV28 to TRBJ2-4; D possibly corresponds to TRBD1 (6 bases). CDR3 bases: TGTGCCAGCAGTTCGAGGTCTCTGCACAGGGCAGAAAACATTCAGTACTTC. This codes for CASSSRSLHRAENIQYF.